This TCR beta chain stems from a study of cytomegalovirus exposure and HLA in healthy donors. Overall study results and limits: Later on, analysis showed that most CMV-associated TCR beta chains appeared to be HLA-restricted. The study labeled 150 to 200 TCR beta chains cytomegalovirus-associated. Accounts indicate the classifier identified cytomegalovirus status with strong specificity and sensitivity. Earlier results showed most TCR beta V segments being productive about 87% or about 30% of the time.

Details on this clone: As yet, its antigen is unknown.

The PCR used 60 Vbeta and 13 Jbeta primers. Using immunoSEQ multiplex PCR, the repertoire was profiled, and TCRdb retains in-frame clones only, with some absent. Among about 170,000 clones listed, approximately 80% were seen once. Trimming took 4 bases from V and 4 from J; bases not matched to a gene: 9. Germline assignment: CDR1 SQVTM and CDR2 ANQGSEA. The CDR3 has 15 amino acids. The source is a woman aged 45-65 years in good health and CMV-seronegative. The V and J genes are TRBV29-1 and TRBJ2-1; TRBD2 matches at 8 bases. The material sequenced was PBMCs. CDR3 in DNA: TGCAGCGTTGGTCGGGCGGGAGGACCTTACAATGAGCAGTTCTTC. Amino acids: CSVGRAGGPYNEQFF.